This TCR beta chain was sequenced in a study of T cells after yellow fever vaccination. This clonotype was detected only a few times. Its target is unknown. General study results and limits: Contamination of FACS-sorted repertoires by abundant clonotypes from the bulk population could occur. On re-exposure, the response was weaker but peaked faster, at day 5 versus 15. The appearance of a small share of clonotypes in both CD4 and CD8 compartments was observed.

V lost 1 base to trimming and J lost 6 bases, with 13 bases between them. The CDR3 has 14 residues. Germline loops: CDR1 DFQATT, CDR2 SNEGSKA (reference sequence). Conversion of TCR transcripts into cDNA relied on 5'RACE template switching, which added a universal primer site and UMIs. Each CDR3 protein is one row after TCRdb ran MiXCR on the 5' RACE reads. This table holds roughly 240,000 distinct CDR3 sequences, 6.5% to 7.5% found once. The source of this sequence is a man between 25 and 39 years old who received the YFV17D yellow fever vaccine. The specimen was CD4+ T cells sorted from PBMCs, collected on the day of the yellow fever booster vaccination. The J gene is TRBJ2-1, the V gene TRBV20-1, with a weak D call TRBD2 (5 bases). The DNA of the CDR3 is TGCAGTGCTAGAGTTCCTGGACTGGCCAATGAGCAGTTCTTC. Translated: CSARVPGLANEQFF.